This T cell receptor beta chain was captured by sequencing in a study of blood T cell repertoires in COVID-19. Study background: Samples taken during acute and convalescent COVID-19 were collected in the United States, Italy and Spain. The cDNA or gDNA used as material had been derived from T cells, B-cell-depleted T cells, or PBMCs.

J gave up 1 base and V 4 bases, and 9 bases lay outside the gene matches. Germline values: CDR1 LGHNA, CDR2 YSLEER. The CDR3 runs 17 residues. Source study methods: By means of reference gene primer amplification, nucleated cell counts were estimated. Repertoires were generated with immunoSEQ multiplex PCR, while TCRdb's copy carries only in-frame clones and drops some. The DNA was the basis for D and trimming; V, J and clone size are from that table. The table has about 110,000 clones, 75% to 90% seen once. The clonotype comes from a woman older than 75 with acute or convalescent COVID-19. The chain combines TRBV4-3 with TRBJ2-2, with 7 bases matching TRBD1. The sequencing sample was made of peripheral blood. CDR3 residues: CASSPRRHRGNTGELFF. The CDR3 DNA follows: TGCGCCAGCAGCCCCCGCCGGCACAGGGGGAACACCGGGGAGCTGTTTTTT.